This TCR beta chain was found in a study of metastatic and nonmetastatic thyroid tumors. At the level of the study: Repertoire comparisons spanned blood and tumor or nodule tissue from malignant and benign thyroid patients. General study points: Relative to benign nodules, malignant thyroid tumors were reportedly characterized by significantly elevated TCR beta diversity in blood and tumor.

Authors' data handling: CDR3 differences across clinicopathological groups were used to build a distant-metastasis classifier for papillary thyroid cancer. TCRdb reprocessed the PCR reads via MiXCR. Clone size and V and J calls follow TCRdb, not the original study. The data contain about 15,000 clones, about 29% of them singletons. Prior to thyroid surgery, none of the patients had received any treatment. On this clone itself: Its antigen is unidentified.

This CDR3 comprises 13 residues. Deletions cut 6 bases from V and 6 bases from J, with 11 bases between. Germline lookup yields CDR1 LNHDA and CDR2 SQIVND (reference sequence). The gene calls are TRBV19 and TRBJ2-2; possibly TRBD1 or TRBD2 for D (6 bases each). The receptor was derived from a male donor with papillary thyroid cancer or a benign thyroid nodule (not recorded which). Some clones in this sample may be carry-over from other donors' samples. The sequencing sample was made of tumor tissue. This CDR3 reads CASRQGRSGELFF. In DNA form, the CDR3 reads TGTGCCAGTAGGCAGGGGAGGTCCGGGGAGCTGTTTTTT.